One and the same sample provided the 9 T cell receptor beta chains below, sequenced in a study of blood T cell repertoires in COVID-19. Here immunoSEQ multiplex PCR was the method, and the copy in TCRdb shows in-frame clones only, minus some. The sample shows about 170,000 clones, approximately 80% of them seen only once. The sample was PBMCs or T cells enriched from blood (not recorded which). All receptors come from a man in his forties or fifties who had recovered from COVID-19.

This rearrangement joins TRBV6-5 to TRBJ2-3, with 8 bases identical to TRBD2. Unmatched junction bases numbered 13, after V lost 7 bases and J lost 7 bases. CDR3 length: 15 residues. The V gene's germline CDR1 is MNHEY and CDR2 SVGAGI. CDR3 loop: CASTNTFGGANTQYF. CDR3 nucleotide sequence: TGTGCCAGCACCAACACATTCGGGGGGGCCAATACGCAGTATTTT.

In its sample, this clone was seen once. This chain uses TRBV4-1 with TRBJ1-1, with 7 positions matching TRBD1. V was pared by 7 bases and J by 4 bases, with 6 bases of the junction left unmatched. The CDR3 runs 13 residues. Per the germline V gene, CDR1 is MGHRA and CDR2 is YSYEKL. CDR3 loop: CASTSTGATEAFF. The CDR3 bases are TGCGCCAGCACCAGTACAGGGGCCACTGAAGCTTTCTTT.

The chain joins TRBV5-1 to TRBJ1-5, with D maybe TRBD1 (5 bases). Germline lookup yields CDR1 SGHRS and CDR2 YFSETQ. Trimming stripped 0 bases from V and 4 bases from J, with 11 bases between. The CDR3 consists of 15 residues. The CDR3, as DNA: TGCGCCAGCAGCTTGGAAGGGGCGGGAAATCAGCCCCAGCATTTT. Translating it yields CASSLEGAGNQPQHF.

CDR3 region: CASSPPVTGKEAFF. The CDR3 DNA is TGTGCCAGCAGCCCCCCCGTGACAGGAAAAGAAGCTTTCTTT. This rearrangement joins TRBV3-1 (or the pseudogene TRBV3-2) to TRBJ1-1; a possible D gene is TRBD1 (6 bases). The CDR3 contains 14 residues. V was clipped by 4 bases and J by 8 bases, with 17 bases between them. The germline V gene encodes CDR1 LGHDT and CDR2 YNNKEL (reference sequence).

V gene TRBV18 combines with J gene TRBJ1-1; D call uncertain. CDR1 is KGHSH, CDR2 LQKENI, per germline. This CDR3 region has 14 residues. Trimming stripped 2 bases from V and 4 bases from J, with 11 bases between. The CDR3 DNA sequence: TGTGCCAGCTCACCATCGGGAGGCGGCACTGAAGCTTTCTTT. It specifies CASSPSGGGTEAFF.

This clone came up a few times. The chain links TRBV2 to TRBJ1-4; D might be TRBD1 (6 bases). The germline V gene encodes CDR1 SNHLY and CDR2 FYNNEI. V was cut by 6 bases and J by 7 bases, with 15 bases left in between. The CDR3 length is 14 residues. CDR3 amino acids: CASRNRVSSEKLFF. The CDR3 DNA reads TGTGCCAGCAGGAACAGGGTATCGTCTGAAAAACTGTTTTTT.

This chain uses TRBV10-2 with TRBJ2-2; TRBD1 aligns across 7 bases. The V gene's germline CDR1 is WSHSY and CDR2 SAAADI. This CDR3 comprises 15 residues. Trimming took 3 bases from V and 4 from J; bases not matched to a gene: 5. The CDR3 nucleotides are TGCGCCAGCAGTGACCCGGGACAGATCACCGGGGAGCTGTTTTTT. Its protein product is CASSDPGQITGELFF.

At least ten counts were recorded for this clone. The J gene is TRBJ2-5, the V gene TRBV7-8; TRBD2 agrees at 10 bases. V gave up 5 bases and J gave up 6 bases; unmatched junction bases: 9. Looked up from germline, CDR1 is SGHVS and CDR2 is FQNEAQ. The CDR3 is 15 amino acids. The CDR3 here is CASSPGTSDKKTQYF. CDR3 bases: TGTGCCAGCAGCCCCGGGACTAGCGATAAAAAGACCCAGTACTTC.

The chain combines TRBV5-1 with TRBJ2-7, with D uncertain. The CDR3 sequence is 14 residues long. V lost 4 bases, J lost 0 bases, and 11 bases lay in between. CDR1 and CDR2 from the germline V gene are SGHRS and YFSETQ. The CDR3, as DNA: TGCGCCAGCAGCAAAGACACGGCCTCCTACGAGCAGTACTTC. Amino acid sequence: CASSKDTASYEQYF.